This TCR beta chain was sequenced in a study of T cell repertoires in cytomegalovirus infection. As regards this clonotype: Its antigen is not known.

V shed 6 bases and J 11 bases; nucleotides not matched to a gene: 6. The CDR3 runs 12 residues. Germline V gene lookup returns CDR1 LNHDA and CDR2 SQIVND (reference sequence). TCRdb re-called the reads with MiXCR, one entry per CDR3 protein. The sample lists 40,000 to 60,000 distinct CDR3 sequences; roughly 22% were seen once. This sample comprised CD8+ T cells from cultured PBMCs, obtained from culture after CMV antigen stimulation. The sequence was obtained from a human donor in good health (CMV status not recorded). Some clones in this sample may be carry-over from other donors' samples. V is TRBV19 and J is TRBJ1-4; TRBD1 aligns across 7 bases. This CDR3 reads CASRFGTEKLFF. The DNA of the CDR3 is TGTGCCAGTAGATTTGGGACAGAGAAACTGTTTTTT. Filled out from reference TRBV19 and TRBJ1-4, the complete variable domain reads DGGITQSPKYLFRKEGQNVTLSCEQNLNHDAMYWYRQDPGQGLRLIYYSQIVNDFQKGDIAEGYSVSREKKESFPLTVTSAQKNPTAFYLCASRFGTEKLFFGSGTQLSVL.